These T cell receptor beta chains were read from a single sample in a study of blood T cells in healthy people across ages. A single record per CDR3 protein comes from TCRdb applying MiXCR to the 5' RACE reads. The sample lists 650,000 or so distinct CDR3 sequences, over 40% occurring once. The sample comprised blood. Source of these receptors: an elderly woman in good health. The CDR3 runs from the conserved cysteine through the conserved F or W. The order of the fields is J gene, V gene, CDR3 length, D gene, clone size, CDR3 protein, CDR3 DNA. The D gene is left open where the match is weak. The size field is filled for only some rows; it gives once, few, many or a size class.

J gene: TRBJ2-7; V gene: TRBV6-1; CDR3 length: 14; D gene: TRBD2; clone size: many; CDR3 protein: CASIASGSSYEQYF; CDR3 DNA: TGTGCCAGCATAGCTAGCGGGAGCTCCTACGAGCAGTACTTC
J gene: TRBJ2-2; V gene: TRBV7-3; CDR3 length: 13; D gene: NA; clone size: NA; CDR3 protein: CVSSPHSTGELFF; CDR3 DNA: TGTGTCAGCAGCCCGCACTCGACCGGGGAGCTGTTTTTT
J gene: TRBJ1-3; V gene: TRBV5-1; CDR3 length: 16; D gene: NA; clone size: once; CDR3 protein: CASSLGGTNSGNTIYF; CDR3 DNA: TGCGCCAGCAGCTTGGGAGGGACTAACTCTGGAAACACCATATATTTT
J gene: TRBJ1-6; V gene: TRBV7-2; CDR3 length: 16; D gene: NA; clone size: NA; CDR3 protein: CASSLATILDNSPLHF; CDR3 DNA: TGTGCCAGCAGCTTAGCAACGATCCTGGATAATTCACCCCTCCACTTT
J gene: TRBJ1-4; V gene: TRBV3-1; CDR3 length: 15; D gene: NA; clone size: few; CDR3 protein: CASSPVKGNNEKLFF; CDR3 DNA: TGTGCCAGCAGCCCTGTAAAGGGTAACAATGAAAAACTGTTTTTT
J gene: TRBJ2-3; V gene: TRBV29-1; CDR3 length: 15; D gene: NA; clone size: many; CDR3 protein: CSVGVRNLLRDTQYF; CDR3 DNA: TGCAGCGTTGGTGTGAGGAATCTATTGCGTGATACGCAGTATTTT
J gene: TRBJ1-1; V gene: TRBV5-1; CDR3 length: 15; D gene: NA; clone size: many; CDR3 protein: CASSPDPQGSTEAFF; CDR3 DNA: TGCGCCAGCAGCCCGGACCCTCAGGGTAGCACTGAAGCTTTCTTT
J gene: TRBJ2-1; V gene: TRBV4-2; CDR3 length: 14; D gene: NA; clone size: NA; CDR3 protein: CASSQDSPHNEQFF; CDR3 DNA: TGTGCCAGCAGCCAAGATTCACCCCACAATGAGCAGTTCTTC
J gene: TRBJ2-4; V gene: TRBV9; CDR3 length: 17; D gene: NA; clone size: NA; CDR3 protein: CASSQDSNLASKNIQYF; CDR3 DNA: TGTGCCAGCAGCCAAGATAGTAATCTAGCATCAAAAAACATTCAGTACTTC
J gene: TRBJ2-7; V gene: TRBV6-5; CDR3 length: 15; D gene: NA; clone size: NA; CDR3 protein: CASRPTSTSYNEQYF; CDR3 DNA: TGTGCCAGCAGACCTACTAGTACGTCCTACAATGAGCAGTACTTC
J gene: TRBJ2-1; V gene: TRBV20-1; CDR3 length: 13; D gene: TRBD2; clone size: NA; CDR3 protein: CSADSGGDNEQFF; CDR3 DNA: TGCAGTGCGGATAGCGGGGGGGATAATGAGCAGTTCTTC
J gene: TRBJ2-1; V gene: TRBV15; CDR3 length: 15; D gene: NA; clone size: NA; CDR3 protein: CATSTRGAIYNEQFF; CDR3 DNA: TGTGCCACCAGCACGAGGGGGGCGATCTACAATGAGCAGTTCTTC
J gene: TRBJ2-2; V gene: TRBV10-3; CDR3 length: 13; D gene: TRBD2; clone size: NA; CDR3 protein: CATGLAVPGELFF; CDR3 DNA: TGTGCCACCGGACTAGCGGTCCCCGGGGAGCTGTTTTTT
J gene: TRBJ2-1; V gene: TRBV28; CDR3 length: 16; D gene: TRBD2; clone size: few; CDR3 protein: CASSSASGGGYNEQFF; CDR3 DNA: TGTGCCAGCAGTTCCGCGAGCGGGGGGGGTTACAATGAGCAGTTCTTC
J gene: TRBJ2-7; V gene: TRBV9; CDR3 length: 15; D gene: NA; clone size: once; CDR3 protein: CASSVAPDKSYEQYF; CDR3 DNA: TGTGCCAGCAGCGTAGCCCCCGACAAGTCCTACGAGCAGTACTTC
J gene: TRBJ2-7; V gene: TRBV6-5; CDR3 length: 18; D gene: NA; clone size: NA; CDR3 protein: CASSYSIWGVSSYNEQYF; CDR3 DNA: TGTGCCAGCAGTTACTCGATATGGGGGGTCAGCTCCTACAATGAGCAGTACTTC
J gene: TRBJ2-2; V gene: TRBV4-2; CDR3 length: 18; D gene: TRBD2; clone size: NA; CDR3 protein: CASSQDSLAGAPRGELFF; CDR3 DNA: TGTGCCAGCAGCCAAGATAGCCTAGCGGGGGCCCCCCGTGGGGAGCTGTTTTTT